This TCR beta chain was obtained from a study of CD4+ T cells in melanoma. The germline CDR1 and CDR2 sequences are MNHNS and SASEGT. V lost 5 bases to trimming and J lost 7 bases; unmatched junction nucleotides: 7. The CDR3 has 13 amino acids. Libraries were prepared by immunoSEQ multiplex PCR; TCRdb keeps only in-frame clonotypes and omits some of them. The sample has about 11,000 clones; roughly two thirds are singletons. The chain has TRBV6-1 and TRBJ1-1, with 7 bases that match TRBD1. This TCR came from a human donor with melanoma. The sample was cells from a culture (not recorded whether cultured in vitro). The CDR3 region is CASSQKQGIEAFF. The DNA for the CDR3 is TGTGCCAGCAGTCAAAAACAGGGGATTGAAGCTTTCTTT.